This TCR beta chain was sequenced for a study of blood T cell repertoires in COVID-19. Across the study: The origin of the acute and convalescent COVID-19 samples was the United States, Italy and Spain. PBMCs, B-cell-depleted T cells, or T cells provided the cDNA or gDNA that made up the material.

In the authors' methods: How many nucleated cells were present was estimated from reference gene primer amplification. The assay was immunoSEQ multiplex PCR, and TCRdb's table has in-frame clones only and misses some. For V, J and clone size, that table is used; D and trimming come from the DNA. The sample lists some 120,000 clones; more than 75% were seen once. CDR1 and CDR2 (germline): SGHRS, YFSETQ. V was pared by 1 base and J by 2 bases, with 10 bases between. There are 16 residues in the CDR3. The chain couples TRBV5-1 to TRBJ2-6, with a possible D match to TRBD2 (6 bases). Input material: peripheral blood. The TCR comes from a man in his sixties with acute or convalescent COVID-19. CDR3 bases: TGCGCCAGCAGCTTGTCAGGGACTCCTGGGGCCAACGTCCTGACTTTC. Encoded protein: CASSLSGTPGANVLTF.